The 15 T cell receptor beta chains listed next were all sequenced from one sample in a study of cytomegalovirus exposure and HLA in healthy donors. The PCR employed 60 Vbeta primers together with 13 Jbeta primers. Sequencing was performed with immunoSEQ multiplex PCR; in TCRdb, only in-frame clones are kept and a portion is missing. The sample shows some 93,000 clones, under 85% of them seen only once. The sequencing sample was made of PBMCs. These receptors were collected from a woman in her thirties or forties in good health and CMV-seronegative.

The chain has TRBV5-4 and TRBJ1-1, with D perhaps matching TRBD1 (5 bases). The CDR3 extends over 14 amino acids. Germline V gene data show CDR1 as SGHNT and CDR2 as YYREEE (reference sequence). Trimming removed 4 bases from V and 1 base from J, with 11 bases in between. CDR3 nucleotides: TGTGCCAGCAGCCCCCCCAGGGCGAACACTGAAGCTTTCTTT. This sequence encodes CASSPPRANTEAFF.

Note on this clone: One end of the junction varies from germline; a read error may be responsible. The rearrangement links TRBV6-4 to TRBJ2-1; D ambiguous. The germline CDR1 and CDR2 sequences are MRHNA and SNTAGT. The CDR3 runs to 15 residues. The CDR3 DNA reads TGTGCCAGCAGTGACTCTTTGGCTGCATACAATGGGCAGTTCTTC. Translating it yields CASSDSLAAYNGQFF.

This clone was seen once. CDR3 coding DNA: TGTGCCAGCAGTTTCAGCGGGACGGGAAACACCATATATTTT. As protein: CASSFSGTGNTIYF. The J gene is TRBJ1-3, the V gene TRBV27, with D perhaps matching TRBD1 (5 bases). CDR1 MNHEY and CDR2 SMNVEV come from the germline V gene (reference sequence). The germline V and J ends were trimmed by 3 bases and 4 bases, with 10 bases remaining between them. The CDR3 is 14 residues long.

This clone was counted only a few times. V is TRBV6-1 and J is TRBJ1-2; 8 positions match TRBD1. The CDR3 totals 17 residues. The V and J ends lost 4 bases and 4 bases, in that order; junction bases with no gene match: 14. Germline CDR1 is MNHNS and CDR2 is SASEGT. Written as DNA, the CDR3 is TGTGCCAGCAGTGCCGGACAGGGCAACTTAATATCCTATGGCTACACCTTC. Protein sequence: CASSAGQGNLISYGYTF.

This chain joins TRBV7-2 and TRBJ2-7; 9 bases fit TRBD2. CDR1 SGHTA and CDR2 FQGNSA come from the germline V gene. The CDR3 is 15 amino acids. The trim removed 5 bases at V and 1 base at J, leaving 6 bases unmatched. CDR3 DNA sequence: TGTGCCAGCAGCCGGACTAGCGCAACTTCCTACGAGCAGTACTTC. Amino acid sequence: CASSRTSATSYEQYF.

This clone showed up just once. The rearrangement uses TRBV6-6 and TRBJ1-2, with no clear D. The germline V gene has CDR1 MNHNY and CDR2 SVGAGI (reference sequence). The CDR3 contains 14 residues. Trimming removed 0 bases from V and 6 bases from J, with 11 bases in between. The CDR3 region has the DNA TGTGCCAGCAGTTACTCTCCGGGTTCCAATGGCTACACCTTC. It translates to CASSYSPGSNGYTF.

This chain uses TRBV9 with TRBJ2-2, with a weak D call TRBD2 (6 bases). The germline gives CDR1 SGDLS, CDR2 YYNGEE. This CDR3 contains 17 residues. The germline V and J ends were trimmed by 0 bases and 1 base, with 13 bases remaining between them. The CDR3 region is CASSVARGGKNTGELFF. The CDR3 DNA sequence: TGTGCCAGCAGCGTAGCTCGGGGCGGGAAGAACACCGGGGAGCTGTTTTTT.

This clone has a single count. This chain links TRBV11-2 with TRBJ2-7; D is possibly TRBD1 (7 bases). Germline CDR1 reads SGHAT; CDR2 reads FQNNGV. V gave up 8 bases and J gave up 4 bases, with 30 bases separating them. The CDR3 extends over 18 amino acids. CDR3 protein: CASGALRQGGEIGYEQYF. The CDR3 nucleotides are TGTGCCAGCGGAGCTTTAAGACAGGGAGGAGAGATCGGTTACGAGCAGTACTTC.

The chain couples TRBV28 to TRBJ1-2; D is perhaps TRBD1 (5 bases). The length of the CDR3 is 14 residues. V was pared by 6 bases and J by 2 bases, with 13 bases between. Germline V gives CDR1 MDHEN, CDR2 SYDVKM. The DNA of the CDR3 is TGTGCCAGCAGACCCTTCGGGGGGAACTATGGCTACACCTTC. It specifies CASRPFGGNYGYTF.

The chain couples TRBV25-1 to TRBJ2-2; TRBD2 matches 7 bases. The CDR3 consists of 14 residues. Germline V gene sequence: CDR1 MGHDK, CDR2 SYGVNS. Trimming cost V 6 bases and J 7 bases; bases outside gene matches: 8. CDR3 sequence: CASRGGDYVGELFF. CDR3 nucleotide sequence: TGTGCCAGCAGGGGGGGGGATTACGTCGGGGAGCTGTTTTTT.

Only a few counts were recorded for this clone. This chain joins TRBV6-1 and TRBJ1-4; no reliable D call. Germline CDR1 reads MNHNS; CDR2 reads SASEGT. V was shortened by 2 bases and J by 5 bases, with 12 bases between the two germline ends. The CDR3 spans 15 residues. The CDR3 bases are TGTGCCAGCAGTGAAAGCGGGATAGCAAATGAAAAACTGTTTTTT. It codes for CASSESGIANEKLFF.

The CDR3 region is CASSLLGGRYQPQHF. In DNA form, the CDR3 reads TGTGCCAGCAGTTTACTCGGGGGGAGATATCAGCCCCAGCATTTT. The chain employs TRBV28 and TRBJ1-5; TRBD1 is a possible D gene (5 bases). CDR1 and CDR2 (germline): MDHEN, SYDVKM. The CDR3 extends over 15 amino acids. Trimming cost V 2 bases and J 5 bases, with 13 bases left between them.

The gene calls are TRBV5-4 and TRBJ2-7, with D perhaps matching TRBD2 (6 bases). Germline V lookup: CDR1 SGHNT, CDR2 YYREEE (reference sequence). V gave up 3 bases and J gave up 1 base, with 11 bases separating them. This CDR3 is 14 amino acids long. The CDR3: CASSSGLGSYEQYF. The CDR3 DNA is TGTGCCAGCAGCTCGGGACTGGGATCCTACGAGCAGTACTTC.

CDR3 residues: CASSPGTSSHGEQFF. The CDR3 DNA reads TGTGCCAGCTCACCCGGGACTAGCAGCCACGGGGAGCAGTTCTTC. This rearrangement joins TRBV18 to TRBJ2-1; 9 bases are shared with TRBD2. Germline V gives CDR1 KGHSH, CDR2 LQKENI. CDR3 length equals 15 residues. The V gene end was trimmed by 3 bases and the J gene end by 10 bases; junction bases not matched to a gene: 10.

The CDR3 nucleotides read TGTGCCAGTAACGGGGAAGGCAATCAGCCCCAGCATTTT. It codes for CASNGEGNQPQHF. The chain combines TRBV19 with TRBJ1-5; D is unclear. V dropped 7 bases and J dropped 2 bases, with 9 bases sitting between them. CDR1 is LNHDA and CDR2 is SQIVND in the germline V gene (reference sequence). The CDR3 covers 13 residues. The complete variable domain, with remaining parts taken from reference TRBV19 and TRBJ1-5, reads DGGITQSPKYLFRKEGQNVTLSCEQNLNHDAMYWYRQDPGQGLRLIYYSQIVNDFQKGDIAEGYSVSREKKESFPLTVTSAQKNPTAFYLCASNGEGNQPQHFGDGTRLSIL.